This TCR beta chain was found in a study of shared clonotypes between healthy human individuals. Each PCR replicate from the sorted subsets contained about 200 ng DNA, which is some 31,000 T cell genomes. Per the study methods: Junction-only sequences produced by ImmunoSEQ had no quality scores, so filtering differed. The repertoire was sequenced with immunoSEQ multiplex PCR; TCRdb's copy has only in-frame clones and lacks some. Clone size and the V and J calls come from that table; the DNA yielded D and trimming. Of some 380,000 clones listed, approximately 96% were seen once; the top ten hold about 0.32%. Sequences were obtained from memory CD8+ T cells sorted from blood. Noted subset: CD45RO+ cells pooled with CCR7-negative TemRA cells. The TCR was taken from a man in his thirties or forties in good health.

CDR3 sequence (DNA): TGTGCCAGCAGCCAAGATCCGGGACTTTCCACAGATACGCAGTATTTT. Protein: CASSQDPGLSTDTQYF. The V and J genes are TRBV4-2 and TRBJ2-3; D might be TRBD2 (6 bases). The germline CDR1 and CDR2 sequences are LGHNA and YNFKEQ. V gave up 0 bases and J gave up 2 bases, with 12 bases separating them. This CDR3 is built from 16 residues.